This T cell receptor beta chain is from a study of T cell clones after liver transplantation. About the research overall: Timepoints were pre-transplant, pre-withdrawal, and after withdrawal was completed or failed.

CDR3 size: 14 residues. The germline CDR1 and CDR2 sequences are MNHNS and SASEGT. V lost 7 bases and J lost 4, with 16 bases in between. TCRdb's copy holds only in-frame clones and misses some; the assay was immunoSEQ multiplex PCR. This table holds 95,000 to 110,000 clones, around 80% found once. This chain joins TRBV6-1 and TRBJ1-2; a possible D gene is TRBD1 (5 bases). The origin of this receptor is a human patient who received a liver transplant. Some T cells may be the graft donor's. Sequences were derived from CD4+ T cells from blood, sampled 47 months after liver transplant. CDR3 loop: CASTFVGVGYGYTF. The CDR3, as DNA: TGTGCCAGCACATTCGTGGGGGTTGGCTATGGCTACACCTTC.